The entry below describes one TCR beta chain. The data are from a study of cytomegalovirus exposure and HLA in healthy donors. About the research overall: A prior analysis found fewer than 120 million unique TCR beta sequences from roughly 180 million T cells.

Trimming shortened V by 4 bases and J by 4 bases, and 8 bases separated the two germline ends. Germline CDR1 MRHNA, CDR2 SNTAGT. CDR3 length: 13 residues. In the PCR, 60 Vbeta and 13 Jbeta primers were used. Generated by immunoSEQ multiplex PCR, the TCRdb table keeps only in-frame clones and is missing some. In the table there are roughly 110,000 clones, about 61% of which are singletons. All donors participated as healthy donors of bone marrow. At the time of sampling, donors were nominally healthy, though unrecorded immune exposures were likely. V is TRBV6-4 and J is TRBJ2-1, with a weak D call TRBD2 (6 bases). The receptor was derived from a woman aged 30 to 39 in good health and CMV-seronegative. Input material: PBMCs. CDR3 region: CASSAAGYNEQFF. The CDR3 DNA reads TGTGCCAGCAGTGCAGCGGGTTACAATGAGCAGTTCTTC.